Listed here is a single T cell receptor beta chain. Its specificity is unknown. The data stem from a study of cytomegalovirus exposure and HLA in healthy donors. Whole-study results and caveats: Indistinguishable V segments such as TRBV6-2 and TRBV6-3 were excluded. In an earlier analysis, most TCR beta V segments were productive about 87% or about 30% of the time.

PCR primers comprised 60 Vbeta and 13 Jbeta primers. Measured with immunoSEQ multiplex PCR; TCRdb has only the in-frame clones, and not every one. The sample holds approximately 120,000 clones, roughly 80% seen once. J lost 6 bases, V lost 3 bases, and 5 bases had no gene match. Germline values: CDR1 SGDLS, CDR2 YYNGEE. The CDR3 extends over 14 amino acids. The receptor was isolated from a man between 45 and 60 years old in good health and CMV-seronegative. This chain uses TRBV9 with TRBJ2-1, with 8 bases that match TRBD2. Sequenced material: PBMCs. The chain's CDR3 is CASSGIAGPNEQFF. The DNA for the CDR3 is TGTGCCAGCAGCGGGATAGCGGGGCCCAATGAGCAGTTCTTC.